These T cell receptor beta chains were read from a single sample in a study of T cell responses to AZD1222 COVID-19 vaccine. Data came from immunoSEQ multiplex PCR; TCRdb stores just in-frame clones and leaves some out. The sample comprises roughly 100,000 clones, 85% to 90% of which are singletons, and around 3.9% rests with the top ten. The sample here was peripheral blood, taken on day 0 of AZD1222 vaccination. Source of these receptors: an adult in good health. Each CDR3 is given with its conserved first and last residue. The D gene is left open where the match is weak. Rows may omit the clone size; those that give it use once, few, many or a size class.

size: NA
V: TRBV6-7
J: TRBJ2-7
D: NA
DNA: TGTGCCAGCAACGAACCCGTTAGGGTATCGCAGTACTTC
CDR3: CASNEPVRVSQYF

size: NA
V: TRBV27
J: TRBJ1-1
D: TRBD1
DNA: TGTGCCAGCAGATCTGCGGGGACAGGGATCCTGAACACTGAAGCTTTCTTT
CDR3: CASRSAGTGILNTEAFF

size: NA
V: TRBV12-3/TRBV12-4
J: TRBJ1-3
D: NA
DNA: TGTGCCAGCGGCAGGAGCTCTGGAAACACCATATATTTT
CDR3: CASGRSSGNTIYF

size: NA
V: TRBV6-5
J: TRBJ1-6
D: TRBD1
DNA: TGTGCCAGCAGTTGGGACAGCTCCTATAATTCACCCCTCCACTTT
CDR3: CASSWDSSYNSPLHF

size: NA
V: TRBV7-6
J: TRBJ2-7
D: NA
DNA: TGTGCCAGCAGCTTATTCCCGGGACAAACCTACGAGCAGTACTTC
CDR3: CASSLFPGQTYEQYF

size: once
V: TRBV10-3
J: TRBJ1-1
D: NA
DNA: TGTGCCATCAGTGCCGGGGCAGGGACTGAAGCTTTCTTT
CDR3: CAISAGAGTEAFF

size: once
V: TRBV5-1
J: TRBJ1-3
D: TRBD1
DNA: TGCGCCAGCAGCCTAGGACAGGGGGCGGCGGACACCATATATTTT
CDR3: CASSLGQGAADTIYF

size: NA
V: TRBV11-2
J: TRBJ2-7
D: NA
DNA: TGTGCCAGCAGCGAAACGGGGGTGCACGAGCAGTACTTC
CDR3: CASSETGVHEQYF

size: NA
V: TRBV10-1
J: TRBJ1-1
D: NA
DNA: TGCGCCAGCAGTGCGACAGGCCCGGCCGAAGCTTTCTTT
CDR3: CASSATGPAEAFF

size: NA
V: TRBV27
J: TRBJ2-1
D: NA
DNA: TGTGCCAGCAGTTTGATGGGGGGCGCGAACAATGAGCAGTTCTTC
CDR3: CASSLMGGANNEQFF

size: NA
V: TRBV20-1
J: TRBJ2-7
D: NA
DNA: TGCAGTGCTAGAGAAGAATCAGAGCAGTACTTC
CDR3: CSAREESEQYF

size: NA
V: TRBV30
J: TRBJ1-1
D: TRBD1
DNA: TGTGCCTGGAGTCGGACAGGGGGAAACACTGAAGCTTTCTTT
CDR3: CAWSRTGGNTEAFF

size: NA
V: TRBV29-1
J: TRBJ2-2
D: TRBD1
DNA: TGCAGCGTCGAATGGGGACAGGGGCCTGCCACCGGGGAGCTGTTTTTT
CDR3: CSVEWGQGPATGELFF

size: NA
V: TRBV10-3
J: TRBJ2-2
D: TRBD1
DNA: TGTGCCATCAGTGAAAACAGACAGGGGGCCGGGGAGCTGTTTTTT
CDR3: CAISENRQGAGELFF

size: NA
V: TRBV14
J: TRBJ2-5
D: NA
DNA: TGTGCCAGCAGCCAATGGGAGACCCAGTACTTC
CDR3: CASSQWETQYF

size: NA
V: TRBV28
J: TRBJ2-5
D: NA
DNA: TGTGCCAGCAGACTACCCCAGACCAAGACCCAGTACTTC
CDR3: CASRLPQTKTQYF

size: NA
V: TRBV4-3
J: TRBJ2-7
D: NA
DNA: TGCGCCAGCAGCCAAGAGAGGGCAGAACATTACGAGCAGTACTTC
CDR3: CASSQERAEHYEQYF

size: once
V: TRBV4-3
J: TRBJ1-4
D: TRBD1
DNA: TGCGCCAGCAGCCAATCTGGACAGGGGAATGAAAAACTGTTTTTT
CDR3: CASSQSGQGNEKLFF

size: NA
V: TRBV5-1
J: TRBJ1-2
D: NA
DNA: TGCGCCAGCAGCTCCGGACAAGCCGAGGGTGGCTACACCTTC
CDR3: CASSSGQAEGGYTF

size: NA
V: TRBV7-2
J: TRBJ1-5
D: NA
DNA: TGTGCCAGCAGCTTAGTGGCGGGGCCCGGTCAGCCCCAGCATTTT
CDR3: CASSLVAGPGQPQHF

size: NA
V: TRBV18
J: TRBJ2-2
D: TRBD1
DNA: TGTGCCAGCTCACCTGACAGGGTTAACACCGGGGAGCTGTTTTTT
CDR3: CASSPDRVNTGELFF

size: NA
V: TRBV4-1
J: TRBJ2-7
D: NA
DNA: TGCGCCAGCAGCCATGTAAGCGGATCCTACGAGCAGTACTTC
CDR3: CASSHVSGSYEQYF

size: few
V: TRBV9
J: TRBJ2-1
D: TRBD2
DNA: TGTGCCAGCAGCGGAGGCGGGGGGTTTACGAATGAGCAGTTCTTC
CDR3: CASSGGGGFTNEQFF

size: NA
V: TRBV29-1
J: TRBJ1-2
D: TRBD1
DNA: TGCAGCGTTGCGGTACGGGACAGGACCCGAGGGGGCTACACCTTC
CDR3: CSVAVRDRTRGGYTF

size: once
V: TRBV6-6
J: TRBJ1-1
D: NA
DNA: TGTGCCAGCAGTTACTCGAGCGGGATCCGGAACACTGAAGCTTTCTTT
CDR3: CASSYSSGIRNTEAFF

size: NA
V: TRBV18
J: TRBJ1-1
D: NA
DNA: TGTGCCAGCTCACCGGTCGCCCCCACTGAAGCTTTCTTT
CDR3: CASSPVAPTEAFF

size: NA
V: TRBV7-9
J: TRBJ1-4
D: NA
DNA: TGTGCCAGCAGCTTATCGGGGGCGACTAATGAAAAACTGTTTTTT
CDR3: CASSLSGATNEKLFF

size: NA
V: TRBV11-2
J: TRBJ2-5
D: NA
DNA: TGTGCCAGCAGCTTAGGGGGGGGGCTAGAGACCCAGTACTTC
CDR3: CASSLGGGLETQYF

size: once
V: TRBV27
J: TRBJ2-5
D: NA
DNA: TGTGCCAGTCGGACAGCGGGCCAAGAGACCCAGTACTTC
CDR3: CASRTAGQETQYF

size: NA
V: TRBV11-2
J: TRBJ2-7
D: NA
DNA: TGTGCCAGCAGCCAAACGAGTGGGGGCTACGAGCAGTACTTC
CDR3: CASSQTSGGYEQYF

size: once
V: TRBV12-5
J: TRBJ1-5
D: NA
DNA: TGTGCTAGTGGGTCGGACGGGGAAGGCTGGGGCAATCAGCCCCAGCATTTT
CDR3: CASGSDGEGWGNQPQHF

size: NA
V: TRBV9
J: TRBJ1-6
D: TRBD1
DNA: TGTGCCAGCAGCACCCAGGGGACAGGGGAATCACCCCTCCACTTT
CDR3: CASSTQGTGESPLHF

size: NA
V: TRBV5-1
J: TRBJ1-4
D: TRBD1
DNA: TGCGCCAGCAACCGGGACAGCAATGAAAAACTGTTTTTT
CDR3: CASNRDSNEKLFF

size: NA
V: TRBV3-1/TRBV3-2
J: TRBJ2-1
D: NA
DNA: TGTGCCAGCAGCCAAGATGGGACCACCGTACAGTTCTTC
CDR3: CASSQDGTTVQFF

size: many
V: TRBV23-1
J: TRBJ1-1
D: NA
DNA: TGCGCCAGCAGTCAACTACCGGGACATATCGGCGCCGTCTACACTGAAGCTTTCTTT
CDR3: CASSQLPGHIGAVYTEAFF

size: NA
V: TRBV27
J: TRBJ1-1
D: NA
DNA: TGTGCCAGCTGTTCGATCATGAACACTGAAGCTTTCTTT
CDR3: CASCSIMNTEAFF